Following are 27 T cell receptor beta chains from one sample sequenced in a study of a mutant IDH1 vaccine in newly diagnosed glioma. Time point described: week 5, during vaccination. Each dose of the vaccine consisted of 300 ug of mutant IDH1 20-mer peptide, with topical imiquimod. No antigen has been assigned to these receptors. Measured with immunoSEQ multiplex PCR; TCRdb has only the in-frame clones, and not every one. The table shows around 42,000 clones, with around 85% occurring only once. The sample was PBMCs, taken from a glioma patient whose treatment included an IDH1 peptide vaccine. The receptor set was obtained from a man in his forties with glioma.

The rearrangement links TRBV19 to TRBJ2-1; 8 nucleotides match TRBD1. This CDR3 has 14 residues. Trimming took 3 bases from V and 4 from J; bases not matched to a gene: 2. In germline, CDR1 is LNHDA, CDR2 SQIVND (reference sequence). CDR3 residues: CASSIGQGYNEQFF. The CDR3, as DNA: TGTGCCAGTAGTATCGGACAGGGTTACAATGAGCAGTTCTTC.

J is TRBJ1-4 and V is TRBV27, with a possible D match to TRBD1 (6 bases). Germline V lookup: CDR1 MNHEY, CDR2 SMNVEV (reference sequence). V dropped 6 bases and J dropped 8 bases, with 13 bases sitting between them. This CDR3 has 13 amino acids. The CDR3 protein is CASRGGGHEKLFF. The CDR3 DNA follows: TGTGCCAGCAGGGGCGGGGGGCACGAAAAACTGTTTTTT.

This clone has a handful of counts. The chain is built from TRBV27 and TRBJ2-7; possible D gene TRBD1, 7 bases. The CDR3 covers 15 residues. CDR1 and CDR2 (germline): MNHEY, SMNVEV (reference sequence). V lost 3 bases and J 3 bases, leaving 15 bases between the germline ends. The CDR3: CASSFAGQTFYEQYF. For the CDR3, the DNA is TGTGCCAGCAGTTTCGCGGGACAGACCTTCTACGAGCAGTACTTC.

The chain couples TRBV6-6 to TRBJ2-7, with 9 bases lining up with TRBD2. V gave up 4 bases and J gave up 7 bases; unmatched junction bases: 8. Germline CDR1 MNHNY, CDR2 SVGAGI (reference sequence). The CDR3 extends over 14 amino acids. DNA of the CDR3: TGTGCCAGCAGTTCAGCTAGCGGGGACATTGAGCAGTACTTC. Protein: CASSSASGDIEQYF.

V gene TRBV5-6 combines with J gene TRBJ2-3; 9 bases map to TRBD1. The V segment lost 6 bases and the J segment 3 bases; nucleotides outside the gene matches: 14. The germline CDR1 and CDR2 sequences are SGHDT and YYEEEE. This CDR3 spans 17 amino acids. The CDR3 bases are TGTGCCAGCAACTTACTGGGACAGGGTGTCGGGACAGATACGCAGTATTTT. Translation gives CASNLLGQGVGTDTQYF.

The chain combines TRBV27 with TRBJ2-7; 10 bases line up with TRBD2. Germline lookup yields CDR1 MNHEY and CDR2 SMNVEV (reference sequence). V was pared by 1 base and J by 4 bases, with 1 base of the junction left unmatched. The CDR3 runs to 14 residues. The CDR3 sequence is CASSLLAGGYEQYF. CDR3 bases: TGTGCCAGCAGTTTATTAGCGGGAGGTTACGAGCAGTACTTC.

The rearrangement links TRBV28 to TRBJ2-6; D call uncertain. The CDR3 extends over 15 amino acids. The germline V gene has CDR1 MDHEN and CDR2 SYDVKM. Trimming cost V 2 bases and J 0 bases, with 5 bases left between them. CDR3 sequence reads: CASSLMLSGANVLTF. The DNA for the CDR3 is TGTGCCAGCAGTTTAATGCTCTCTGGGGCCAACGTCCTGACTTTC.

The chain links TRBV23-1 to TRBJ2-7, with 9 bases lining up with TRBD2. TRBV23-1 is labeled an ORF, and its function is uncertain. The CDR3 spans 18 residues. J lost 4 bases, V lost 0 bases, and 13 bases had no gene match. The CDR3 reads CASSQSLAGRHPQYEQYF. In DNA form, the CDR3 reads TGCGCCAGCAGTCAATCTCTAGCGGGGCGTCATCCCCAGTACGAGCAGTACTTC.

The chain links TRBV5-6 to TRBJ2-2, with D unclear. V was clipped by 2 bases and J by 3 bases, with 8 bases between them. The CDR3 contains 14 residues. Germline loops: CDR1 SGHDT, CDR2 YYEEEE. The CDR3 sequence: CASSLRSHTGELFF. CDR3 nucleotide sequence: TGTGCCAGCAGCTTACGAAGTCACACCGGGGAGCTGTTTTTT.

The chain carries TRBV4-3 and TRBJ1-3; no reliable D call. CDR3 length equals 13 residues. The germline CDR1 and CDR2 sequences are LGHNA and YSLEER. The germline V and J ends were trimmed by 0 bases and 7 bases, with 7 bases remaining between them. CDR3 protein: CASSQERRNTIYF. The CDR3 DNA reads TGCGCCAGCAGCCAAGAGAGGCGGAACACCATATATTTT.

The V and J genes are TRBV15 and TRBJ2-3; D call uncertain. Trimming cost V 3 bases and J 2 bases, with 9 bases left between them. The CDR3 contains 14 residues. Germline-derived CDR1 and CDR2 are LNHNV and YYDKDF (reference sequence). This CDR3 reads CATSRARFTDTQYF. CDR3 DNA sequence: TGTGCCACCAGCAGGGCCCGGTTCACAGATACGCAGTATTTT.

This rearrangement joins TRBV5-1 to TRBJ2-1; 11 bases match TRBD2. J gave up 9 bases and V 9 bases, and 14 bases lay outside the gene matches. The CDR3 length is 15 residues. The germline V gene encodes CDR1 SGHRS and CDR2 YFSETQ. The CDR3 nucleotides read TGCGCCATCTCCGGGACTAGCGGTTCTCTGGGTGAGCAGTTCTTC. Translated: CAISGTSGSLGEQFF.

This sequence joins TRBV18 and TRBJ2-3; the D is unclear. The CDR3 covers 13 residues. Germline V gives CDR1 KGHSH, CDR2 LQKENI. V lost 6 bases to trimming and J lost 0 bases, with 7 bases between them. CDR3 nucleotides: TGTGCCAGCTCTCCGCCTAGCACAGATACGCAGTATTTT. It encodes CASSPPSTDTQYF.

This clone has more than one count but fewer than ten. This CDR3 is CASSLPGASAHNEQFF. The CDR3 DNA sequence: TGTGCCAGCAGCTTGCCGGGGGCTAGCGCCCACAATGAGCAGTTCTTC. The chain employs TRBV5-4 and TRBJ2-1; D is possibly TRBD1 or TRBD2 (6 bases each). CDR3 length: 16 residues. V was pared by 1 base and J by 5 bases, with 16 bases between. Germline V gene data show CDR1 as SGHNT and CDR2 as YYREEE (reference sequence).

V is TRBV18 and J is TRBJ1-5; D is undetermined. Deletions cut 5 bases from V and 0 bases from J, with 8 bases between. Germline lookup yields CDR1 KGHSH and CDR2 LQKENI. CDR3 length: 14 amino acids. The CDR3 DNA sequence: TGTGCCAGCTCAGAACAGTCTAGCAATCAGCCCCAGCATTTT. Translating gives CASSEQSSNQPQHF.

The chain employs TRBV6-6 and TRBJ2-3; D gene ambiguous. CDR3 size: 11 residues. The germline V gene encodes CDR1 MNHNY and CDR2 SVGAGI (reference sequence). V lost 8 bases to trimming and J lost 2 bases, with 5 bases between them. CDR3 amino acids: CASGDTDTQYF. As DNA, the CDR3 is TGTGCCAGCGGGGACACAGATACGCAGTATTTT.

Judged by abundance, this clone is medium-sized. Here the CDR3 reads CASSYSAGGNTIYF. The CDR3, as DNA: TGTGCCAGCAGTTACAGTGCAGGCGGAAACACCATATATTTT. The chain joins TRBV6-5 to TRBJ1-3; D uncertain. V was pared by 2 bases and J by 4 bases, with 9 bases between. In germline, CDR1 is MNHEY, CDR2 SVGAGI. The CDR3 totals 14 residues.

The chain couples TRBV6-5 to TRBJ1-2; unclear D gene. This CDR3 comprises 14 residues. Germline assignment: CDR1 MNHEY and CDR2 SVGAGI. With 0 bases removed from V and 4 bases from J, the gap between germline ends came to 9 bases. CDR3 protein: CASSYSVPGYGYTF. In DNA, the CDR3 is TGTGCCAGCAGTTACTCGGTCCCTGGCTATGGCTACACCTTC.

The gene calls are TRBV5-4 and TRBJ1-1; D not resolved. CDR1 SGHNT and CDR2 YYREEE come from the germline V gene (reference sequence). V lost 5 bases and J lost 4, with 12 bases in between. The CDR3 is 13 amino acids. The chain's CDR3 is CASSPVWGTEAFF. The CDR3 DNA reads TGTGCCAGCAGTCCCGTGTGGGGCACTGAAGCTTTCTTT.

The CDR3 sequence is CASSSGTGGFEQYF. The CDR3 nucleotides are TGTGCCAGCAGTTCCGGGACAGGGGGCTTCGAGCAGTACTTC. The genes are TRBV6-6 and TRBJ2-7; 12 bases align to TRBD1. V lost 4 bases and J lost 6; bases outside the gene matches: 4. The CDR3 sequence is 14 residues long. Germline V gene lookup returns CDR1 MNHNY and CDR2 SVGAGI (reference sequence).

The rearrangement joins TRBV5-1 to TRBJ1-1; D possibly corresponds to TRBD1 (6 bases). The CDR3 sequence is 14 residues long. Germline loops: CDR1 SGHRS, CDR2 YFSETQ. Trimming cost V 2 bases and J 5 bases, with 13 bases left between them. The CDR3 sequence is CASSFYRVRTEAFF. In DNA, the CDR3 is TGCGCCAGCAGCTTTTACAGGGTGAGGACTGAAGCTTTCTTT.

This clone came up a few times. The chain uses TRBV19 and TRBJ1-5; weak D call: TRBD1 (6 bases). There are 17 residues in the CDR3. The germline V and J ends were trimmed by 7 bases and 3 bases, with 22 bases remaining between them. Germline-derived CDR1 and CDR2 are LNHDA and SQIVND (reference sequence). CDR3 DNA: TGTGCCAGTACCGGAGGGGGGGGCAGGGCGGTCAATCAGCCCCAGCATTTT. This gives the protein CASTGGGGRAVNQPQHF.

This chain joins TRBV5-1 and TRBJ1-4; no clear D. The CDR3 spans 14 residues. V shed 2 bases and J shed 3 bases, with 8 bases lying between them. Germline V gene data show CDR1 as SGHRS and CDR2 as YFSETQ. CDR3 bases: TGCGCCAGCAGCTTTAAGGGCTCTAATGAAAAACTGTTTTTT. It specifies CASSFKGSNEKLFF.

DNA of the CDR3: TGTGCCAGCAGCCTTACCGGGACAGGCAACACTGAAGCTTTCTTT. Translating it yields CASSLTGTGNTEAFF. V and J are TRBV7-6 and TRBJ1-1; 8 bases match TRBD1. J gave up 2 bases and V 5 bases, and 7 bases lay outside the gene matches. The length of the CDR3 is 15 residues. Germline V lookup: CDR1 SGHVS, CDR2 FNYEAQ.

J is TRBJ1-2 and V is TRBV4-1, with 8 bases identical to TRBD1. The J segment lost 1 base and the V segment lost 3 bases, leaving 4 bases of the junction unmatched. The CDR3 extends over 15 amino acids. Per germline, CDR1 MGHRA and CDR2 YSYEKL. The CDR3 sequence: CASSQPGTGNYGYTF. The CDR3 coding sequence is TGCGCCAGCAGCCAGCCCGGGACAGGTAACTATGGCTACACCTTC.

CDR3 protein: CASRSLADTQYF. The CDR3 DNA follows: TGTGCCAGCAGATCTCTAGCGGATACGCAGTATTTT. The chain recombines TRBV7-2 with TRBJ2-3; weak D call: TRBD2 (6 bases). This CDR3 has 12 amino acids. Germline CDR1 reads SGHTA; CDR2 reads FQGNSA. V was trimmed by 6 bases and J by 6 bases, leaving 10 bases between them.

The chain carries TRBV6-6 and TRBJ2-2; 10 bases agree with TRBD2. The V and J ends lost 6 bases and 3 bases, in that order; junction bases with no gene match: 4. The CDR3 consists of 15 residues. The germline V gene has CDR1 MNHNY and CDR2 SVGAGI (reference sequence). CDR3 in amino acids: CASSLGLADTGELFF. The CDR3 coding sequence is TGTGCCAGCAGCCTCGGACTAGCGGACACCGGGGAGCTGTTTTTT.